Listed here are 24 T cell receptor beta chains from one sample, sequenced in a study of early T cells in non-severe SARS-CoV-2 infection. A single record per CDR3 protein comes from TCRdb applying MiXCR to the 5' RACE reads. This table holds around 27,000 distinct CDR3 sequences, approximately 2.9% found once. Input material: whole blood. The receptor source for this set is an adult who was a healthcare worker with PCR-confirmed SARS-CoV-2 infection or an uninfected control (not recorded which).

This clonotype was picked up many times. The genes are TRBV3-1 and TRBJ2-4, with D uncertain. The germline V and J ends were trimmed by 1 base and 2 bases, with 9 bases remaining between them. The CDR3 has 15 amino acids. Germline CDR1 is LGHDT and CDR2 is YNNKEL (reference sequence). The CDR3 bases are TGTGCCAGCAGCCAAGGGAAACTCTCCAAAAACATTCAGTACTTC. Translation gives CASSQGKLSKNIQYF.

This clonotype has ten or more counts. The V call is TRBV27, the J call TRBJ2-5; D unresolved. Germline V gene sequence: CDR1 MNHEY, CDR2 SMNVEV (reference sequence). V was clipped by 5 bases and J by 5 bases, with 15 bases between them. This CDR3 contains 14 residues. The CDR3 spells CASSTWAIKETQYF. The CDR3 DNA reads TGTGCCAGCAGTACATGGGCCATAAAGGAGACCCAGTACTTC.

The chain joins TRBV3-2 to TRBJ2-2; the tabulated D call, TRBD1, remains unverified against the DNA. TRBV3-2 is deemed a pseudogene. This CDR3 region has 16 residues. The CDR3 sequence is CASSQGYGGRTGELFF. In DNA, the CDR3 is TGTGCCAGCAGCCAAGGCTACGGGGGGCGAACCGGGGAGCTGTTTTTT.

This clonotype was seen repeatedly, ten times or more. The chain recombines TRBV12-3 or TRBV12-4 with TRBJ2-5; TRBD1 or TRBD2 may be the D gene (7 bases each). The CDR3 covers 16 residues. The V end was cut by 5 bases, the J end by 0 bases, with 16 bases between. This CDR3 reads CASSRQGGRYQETQYF. CDR3 coding DNA: TGTGCCAGCAGTAGACAGGGAGGGCGGTACCAAGAGACCCAGTACTTC.

This clonotype was observed many times. The chain couples TRBV7-3 to TRBJ2-5; perhaps TRBD1 as D (6 bases). The CDR3 has 13 amino acids. Trimming removed 3 bases from V and 4 bases from J, with 9 bases in between. Germline V CDR1 and CDR2: SGHTA, FQGTGA. The CDR3: CASSFGQRETQYF. CDR3 coding DNA: TGTGCCAGCAGCTTTGGACAGCGAGAGACCCAGTACTTC. Full variable domain (rest looked up from reference TRBV7-3 and TRBJ2-5): GAGVSQTPSNKVTEKGKYVELRCDPISGHTALYWYRQSLGQGPEFLIYFQGTGAADDSGLPNDRFFAVRPEGSVSTLKIQRTERGDSAVYLCASSFGQRETQYFGPGTRLLVL.

This clonotype is labeled medium-sized. This chain joins TRBV7-2 and TRBJ2-6, with D unresolved. The ends were cut back, 5 bases at V and 2 bases at J, with 13 bases in the middle. Germline V lookup: CDR1 SGHTA, CDR2 FQGNSA. The CDR3 totals 16 residues. CDR3 DNA sequence: TGTGCCAGCAGCCCCCTCCAGAGCCCTGGGGCCAACGTCCTGACTTTC. Protein product: CASSPLQSPGANVLTF.

This clonotype was detected ten times or more. J is TRBJ1-4 and V is TRBV7-9; D call uncertain. The V gene's germline CDR1 is SEHNR and CDR2 FQNEAQ (reference sequence). Trimming removed 1 base at V and 5 bases at J, with 2 bases between. There are 12 residues in the CDR3. Written as DNA, the CDR3 is TGTGCCAGCAGCTTAGGGAATGAAAAACTGTTTTTT. Encoded protein: CASSLGNEKLFF.

This clonotype was observed at least ten times. CDR3 nucleotides: TGTGCCAGCAGCTTAGAGGGGGTGCCTGAAGCTTTCTTT. It translates to CASSLEGVPEAFF. The chain couples TRBV7-9 to TRBJ1-1; possibly TRBD1 for D (6 bases). Germline values: CDR1 SEHNR, CDR2 FQNEAQ (reference sequence). The CDR3 length is 13 residues. Trimming shortened V by 1 base and J by 6 bases, and 9 bases separated the two germline ends.

The table lists this clonotype with many counts. The CDR3: CASNGSPYEQYV. The CDR3 coding sequence is TGTGCCAGCAACGGGTCCCCCTACGAGCAGTACGTC. This chain joins TRBV6-9 and TRBJ2-7, with D hard to call. CDR1 and CDR2 (germline): MNHGY, SVAAGI. CDR3 length: 12 amino acids. The ends were cut back, 7 bases at V and 2 bases at J, with 9 bases in the middle.

This clonotype showed up many times. The V gene is TRBV20-1, the J gene TRBJ1-2, with 9 nucleotides matching TRBD1. CDR1 and CDR2 (germline): DFQATT, SNEGSKA (reference sequence). This CDR3 has 13 amino acids. V was pared by 3 bases and J by 8 bases, with 7 bases of the junction left unmatched. The CDR3 sequence is CSASSWDRDGYTF. The CDR3 DNA reads as TGCAGTGCTAGTAGTTGGGACAGGGACGGCTACACCTTC.

This clonotype was detected many times. The gene calls are TRBV5-4 and TRBJ2-7, with D perhaps TRBD1 (6 bases). Germline V gene data show CDR1 as SGHNT and CDR2 as YYREEE (reference sequence). The CDR3 length is 13 residues. V lost 3 bases to trimming and J lost 6 bases, with 13 bases between them. This CDR3 reads CASSSGVGAEQYV. In DNA, the CDR3 is TGTGCCAGCAGCTCAGGGGTTGGGGCCGAGCAGTACGTC.

This clonotype has just a few counts. This chain joins TRBV7-6 and TRBJ2-7; TRBD1 agrees at 7 bases. The junction had 14 bases not matched to a gene; V was cut back by 5 bases and J by 4 bases. The CDR3 loop spans 16 amino acids. CDR1 and CDR2 (germline): SGHVS, FNYEAQ. The CDR3 coding sequence is TGTGCCAGCAGCACACCGGGACAGACTTGTTCGTACGAGCAGTACGTC. Protein sequence: CASSTPGQTCSYEQYV.

This clonotype was counted ten times or more. The chain employs TRBV5-1 and TRBJ2-7, with D maybe TRBD1 (8 bases). The CDR3 is 13 amino acids. Germline CDR1 SGHRS, CDR2 YFSETQ. Trimming removed 4 bases at V and 6 bases at J, with 14 bases between. The CDR3 sequence is CASSHTGGGEQYV. CDR3 DNA: TGCGCCAGCAGCCACACAGGGGGGGGCGAGCAGTACGTC.

In its sample, this clonotype was seen many times. Germline is not matched at one junction end, which may reflect a read error. The rearrangement joins TRBV12-3 or TRBV12-4 to TRBJ2-3; the match to TRBD2 covers 7 bases. This CDR3 comprises 14 residues. This CDR3 reads CASSLAESTDTQYF. The CDR3 DNA reads TGTGCCAGCAGTCTAGCGGAGAGCACAGATACGCAGTATTTT.

This clonotype was observed many times. The chain combines TRBV20-1 with TRBJ1-2; 8 bases align to TRBD1. The CDR3 sequence is 13 residues long. The germline gives CDR1 DFQATT, CDR2 SNEGSKA (reference sequence). V lost 6 bases and J lost 7; bases outside the gene matches: 10. CDR3 loop: CSAGQGNIAGYTF. The CDR3 DNA follows: TGCAGTGCAGGACAGGGAAATATTGCTGGCTACACCTTC.

This clonotype was seen repeatedly, ten times or more. The rearrangement joins TRBV24-1 to TRBJ2-3; D is perhaps TRBD2 (6 bases). V gave up 7 bases and J gave up 0 bases, with 7 bases separating them. This CDR3 comprises 13 residues. CDR1 is KGHDR and CDR2 is SFDVKD in the germline V gene. Here the CDR3 reads CATRGGSTDTQYF. CDR3 DNA: TGTGCCACCAGGGGAGGTAGCACAGATACGCAGTATTTT.

This clonotype was counted ten times or more. V and J are TRBV7-9 and TRBJ2-1; D is unresolved. CDR3 length: 15 residues. Trimming stripped 2 bases from V and 6 bases from J, with 14 bases between. Germline V gene sequence: CDR1 SEHNR, CDR2 FQNEAQ (reference sequence). The chain's CDR3 is CASSLTFGEINEQFF. The CDR3 DNA is TGTGCCAGCAGCTTAACTTTTGGGGAAATCAATGAGCAGTTCTTC.

This clonotype was observed many times. This rearrangement joins TRBV7-2 to TRBJ2-1; D is uncertain. Between the trimmed V and J ends, which lost 5 bases and 5 bases, there was a span of 28 bases. This CDR3 has 19 residues. Germline values: CDR1 SGHTA, CDR2 FQGNSA. CDR3 sequence: CASSPSRGRSFHIHNEQFF. The CDR3 DNA sequence: TGTGCCAGCAGCCCAAGCCGAGGCCGGTCCTTCCATATCCACAATGAGCAGTTCTTC.

There are many counts of this clonotype. The V call is TRBV12-5, the J call TRBJ1-3; D is uncertain. The CDR3 loop spans 18 amino acids. CDR1 and CDR2 (germline): LGHNT, FRNRAP. V was cut by 2 bases and J by 0 bases, with 17 bases left in between. The CDR3 region is CASGLYLPTYYSGNTIYF. Written as DNA, the CDR3 is TGTGCTAGTGGTTTGTACCTCCCCACCTACTACTCTGGAAACACCATATATTTT.

Many counts were recorded for this clonotype. The V gene is TRBV29-1, the J gene TRBJ1-2, with 10 bases lining up with TRBD1. V was pared by 3 bases and J by 2 bases, with 3 bases of the junction left unmatched. Per germline, CDR1 SQVTM and CDR2 ANQGSEA. The CDR3 has 14 amino acids. The CDR3 DNA follows: TGCAGCGTTGATTCGGGACAGGGGAACTATGGCTACACCTTC. Translated: CSVDSGQGNYGYTF. Full variable domain (outside the CDR3, taken from reference TRBV29-1 and TRBJ1-2): SAVISQKPSRDICQRGTSLTIQCQVDSQVTMMFWYRQQPGQSLTLIATANQGSEATYESGFVIDKFPISRPNLTFSTLTVSNMSPEDSSIYLCSVDSGQGNYGYTFGSGTRLTVV.

This clonotype was counted many times. The rearrangement joins TRBV30 to TRBJ1-2; perhaps TRBD1 as D (6 bases). V was trimmed by 5 bases and J by 2 bases, leaving 18 bases between them. Per the germline V gene, CDR1 is GTSNPN and CDR2 is SVGIG (reference sequence). This CDR3 is built from 15 residues. The CDR3: CAWARGAFSNYGYTF. CDR3 bases: TGTGCCTGGGCCCGGGGGGCCTTTTCAAACTATGGCTACACCTTC.

The sample holds many counts of this clonotype. The chain has TRBV7-9 and TRBJ2-2, with 7 positions matching TRBD1. Germline V gene data show CDR1 as SEHNR and CDR2 as FQNEAQ (reference sequence). This CDR3 region has 14 residues. V shed 11 bases, J shed 1 base, and the junction held 7 bases outside the gene matches. The CDR3 protein is CAVPGDRNTGELFF. In nucleotides, the CDR3 is TGTGCCGTTCCTGGGGACAGGAACACCGGGGAGCTGTTTTTT.

This clonotype was counted at least ten times. The chain uses TRBV18 and TRBJ2-1; 13 positions match TRBD2. CDR3 size: 16 residues. After removal of 4 bases from V and 9 bases from J, the junction contained 9 bases not matched to a gene. Germline CDR1 is KGHSH and CDR2 is LQKENI. CDR3 sequence: CASSRTSGGPMGEQFF. Written as DNA, the CDR3 is TGTGCCAGCTCACGGACTAGCGGGGGTCCTATGGGTGAGCAGTTCTTC.

This clonotype was observed many times. The J gene is TRBJ2-2, the V gene TRBV7-9, with TRBD2 matching 8 bases. Per germline, CDR1 SEHNR and CDR2 FQNEAQ (reference sequence). Trimming took 5 bases from V and 0 from J; bases not matched to a gene: 8. The CDR3 has 17 amino acids. Here the CDR3 DNA reads TGTGCCAGCAGCACCCAGGCGGGGGGTCCGAACACCGGGGAGCTGTTTTTT. This codes for CASSTQAGGPNTGELFF.